The present T cell receptor beta chain was sequenced within a study of T cell changes during pregnancy in multiple sclerosis. Germline lookup yields CDR1 SNHLY and CDR2 FYNNEI. The CDR3 loop spans 12 amino acids. V was clipped by 9 bases and J by 6 bases; unmatched bases: 6. Produced via immunoSEQ multiplex PCR; TCRdb's table is partial and in-frame only. Counted here are 20,000 to 30,000 clones, 89% occurring once; the ten biggest clones make up 16%. The material was CD8+ T cells from peripheral blood mononuclear cells, obtained in the second trimester of pregnancy. V and J are TRBV2 and TRBJ1-2; TRBD1 aligns across 8 bases. The sequence was obtained from a female donor with multiple sclerosis, enrolled in a pregnancy study. The CDR3 DNA reads as TGTGCCAGGCGGACAGGGTTCGATGGCTACACCTTC. Protein sequence: CARRTGFDGYTF.